This is a list of T cell receptor beta chains from one sample in a study of blood T cell repertoires in COVID-19. Sequenced by immunoSEQ multiplex PCR; TCRdb stores in-frame clones only, minus some. The sample lists about 30,000 clones, 70% to 90% occurring once. What was sequenced was peripheral blood. The receptors derive from a human donor in a cohort sampled during active COVID-19. The donor label of this sample is uncertain. Both conserved end residues are part of each CDR3. The order of the fields is D gene, V gene, J gene, clone size, CDR3 DNA, CDR3 protein. D genes are given only for firm matches. Only part of the rows carry a size: once, few, many, or a class if the clone is expanded.

>TRBD1|TRBV19|TRBJ1-5|NA
TGTGCCAGTAGTGCGGACAGGGCGGGCAATCAGCCCCAGCATTTT
CASSADRAGNQPQHF
>NA|TRBV25-1|TRBJ2-1|NA
TGTGCCAGCAGTGAACCGGGGGACCACAATGAGCAGTTCTTC
CASSEPGDHNEQFF
>NA|TRBV5-1|TRBJ1-4|once
TGCGCCAGCAGGCGGCCTAATGAAAAACTGTTTTTT
CASRRPNEKLFF
>NA|TRBV30|TRBJ1-1|NA
TGTGCCTGGAGTGTAAGTGGCCAGGGTGAAGCTTTCTTT
CAWSVSGQGEAFF
>TRBD1|TRBV7-9|TRBJ2-7|NA
TGTGCCCTAAAAGGACAGGGGGCGGGCAACGAGCAGTACTTC
CALKGQGAGNEQYF
>TRBD2|TRBV3-1/TRBV3-2|TRBJ2-7|NA
TGTGCCAGCAGCCCCAGCGGGAGCCTTTACGAGCAGTACTTC
CASSPSGSLYEQYF
>NA|TRBV5-4|TRBJ1-1|once
TGTGCCAGCAGCGCGGACAGTTTCAACACTGAAGCTTTCTTT
CASSADSFNTEAFF
>TRBD2|TRBV28|TRBJ2-3|NA
TGTGCCAGCACCCCTGGACTAGCGGGAGCTTGGGATACGCAGTATTTT
CASTPGLAGAWDTQYF
>TRBD1|TRBV3-1/TRBV3-2|TRBJ2-3|NA
TGTGCCAGCAGCCTATCTGGACAGGGGGCTAGCACAGATACGCAGTATTTT
CASSLSGQGASTDTQYF
>NA|TRBV19|TRBJ2-7|NA
TGTGCCAGTAGTAGACCCGGGAGCTCCTACGAGCAGTACTTC
CASSRPGSSYEQYF
>NA|TRBV6-1|TRBJ2-7|NA
TGTGCCAGCAGTGAAAACAGCTACGAGCAGTACTTC
CASSENSYEQYF
>TRBD1|TRBV19|TRBJ1-5|NA
TGTGCCAGTAGTTCAGGACAGGGAAGGTATAGCAATCAGCCCCAGCATTTT
CASSSGQGRYSNQPQHF
>NA|TRBV2|TRBJ1-1|NA
TGTGCCAGCAGTGAGAGAGGGATCGGCACTGAAGCTTTCTTT
CASSERGIGTEAFF
>TRBD1|TRBV6-5|TRBJ2-5|NA
TGTGCCAGCAGGCCCGGGACAGGGCTACAGGAGCAGTACTTC
CASRPGTGLQEQYF
>TRBD1|TRBV28|TRBJ1-5|NA
TGTGCCAGCAGTTTAAACAGGGGGGATCTCAGAAATCAGCCCCAGCATTTT
CASSLNRGDLRNQPQHF
>TRBD2|TRBV28|TRBJ2-2|NA
TGTGCCAGCAGTTCGCAGAGGCCCCGACTAGCGGGAGAAGGGGAGCTGTTTTTT
CASSSQRPRLAGEGELFF